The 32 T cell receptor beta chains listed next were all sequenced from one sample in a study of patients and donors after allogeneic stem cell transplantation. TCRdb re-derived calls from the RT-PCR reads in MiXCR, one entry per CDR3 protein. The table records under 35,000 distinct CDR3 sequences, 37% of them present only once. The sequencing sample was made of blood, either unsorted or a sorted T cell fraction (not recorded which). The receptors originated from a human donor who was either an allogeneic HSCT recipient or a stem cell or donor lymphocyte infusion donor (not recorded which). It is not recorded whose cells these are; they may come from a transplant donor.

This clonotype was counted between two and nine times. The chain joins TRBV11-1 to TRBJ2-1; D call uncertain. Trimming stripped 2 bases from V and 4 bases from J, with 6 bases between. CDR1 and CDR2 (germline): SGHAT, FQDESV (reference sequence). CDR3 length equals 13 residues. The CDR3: CASSLTRYNEQFF. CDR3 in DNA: TGTGCCAGCAGCTTAACAAGATACAATGAGCAGTTCTTC.

CDR3 nucleotide sequence: TGTGCCAGTAGTATACAGGTCCTAGGGGCAGATACGCAGTATTTT. Protein: CASSIQVLGADTQYF. V gene TRBV19 combines with J gene TRBJ2-3; weak D call: TRBD1 (5 bases). This CDR3 has 15 amino acids. Trimming took off 2 bases at V and 4 bases at J, with 13 bases between the two ends. Per germline, CDR1 LNHDA and CDR2 SQIVND (reference sequence).

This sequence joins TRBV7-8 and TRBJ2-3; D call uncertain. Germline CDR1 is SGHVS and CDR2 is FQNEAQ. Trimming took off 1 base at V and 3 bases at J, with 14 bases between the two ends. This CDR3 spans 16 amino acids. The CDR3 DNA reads TGTGCCAGCAGCTTAGAAGGGAAGGTTTGGACAGATACGCAGTATTTT. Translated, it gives CASSLEGKVWTDTQYF.

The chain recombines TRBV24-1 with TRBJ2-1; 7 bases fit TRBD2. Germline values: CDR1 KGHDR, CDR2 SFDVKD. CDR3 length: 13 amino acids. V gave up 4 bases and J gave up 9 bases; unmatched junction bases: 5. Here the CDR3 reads CATSDPPGGEQFF. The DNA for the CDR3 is TGTGCCACCAGTGACCCTCCGGGGGGTGAGCAGTTCTTC.

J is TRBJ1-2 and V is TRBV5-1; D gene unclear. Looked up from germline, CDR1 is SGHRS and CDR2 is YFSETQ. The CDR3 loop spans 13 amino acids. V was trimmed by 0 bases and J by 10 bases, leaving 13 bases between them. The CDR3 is CASSLAFPGDYTF. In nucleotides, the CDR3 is TGCGCCAGCAGCTTGGCCTTCCCCGGGGACTACACCTTC.

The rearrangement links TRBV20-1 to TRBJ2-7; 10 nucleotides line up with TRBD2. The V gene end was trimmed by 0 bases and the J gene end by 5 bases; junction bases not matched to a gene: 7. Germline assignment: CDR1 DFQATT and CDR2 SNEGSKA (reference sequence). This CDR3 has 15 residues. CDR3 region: CSARDRLAGVNEQYF. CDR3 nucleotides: TGCAGTGCTAGAGATCGCCTAGCGGGAGTAAACGAGCAGTACTTC.

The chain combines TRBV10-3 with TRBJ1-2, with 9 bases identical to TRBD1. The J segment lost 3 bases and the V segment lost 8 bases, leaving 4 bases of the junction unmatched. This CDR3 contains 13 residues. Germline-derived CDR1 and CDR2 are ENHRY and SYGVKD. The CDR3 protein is CAIGWTGDYGYTF. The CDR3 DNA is TGTGCCATCGGTTGGACAGGGGACTATGGCTACACCTTC.

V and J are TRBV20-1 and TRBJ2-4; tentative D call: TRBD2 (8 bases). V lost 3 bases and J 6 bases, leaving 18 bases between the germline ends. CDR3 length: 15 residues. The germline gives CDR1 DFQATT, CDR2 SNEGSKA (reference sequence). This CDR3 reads CSASSGGGLGNIQYF. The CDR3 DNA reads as TGCAGTGCTAGCTCGGGAGGGGGCTTAGGAAACATTCAGTACTTC.

For the CDR3, the DNA is TGTGCCAGCAGTGCGTATAGCGGGAGTCTCACAGATACGCAGTATTTT. Translation: CASSAYSGSLTDTQYF. The chain employs TRBV12-3 or TRBV12-4 and TRBJ2-3; 9 bases map to TRBD2. V trimming: 5 bases; J trimming: 2 bases; junction bases outside the gene matches: 8. The CDR3 contains 16 residues.

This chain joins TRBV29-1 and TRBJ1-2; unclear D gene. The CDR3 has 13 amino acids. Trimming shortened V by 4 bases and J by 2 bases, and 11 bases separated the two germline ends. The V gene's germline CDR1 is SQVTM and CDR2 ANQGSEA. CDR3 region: CSVGTRKNYGYTF. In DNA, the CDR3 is TGCAGCGTTGGTACCAGGAAGAACTATGGCTACACCTTC.

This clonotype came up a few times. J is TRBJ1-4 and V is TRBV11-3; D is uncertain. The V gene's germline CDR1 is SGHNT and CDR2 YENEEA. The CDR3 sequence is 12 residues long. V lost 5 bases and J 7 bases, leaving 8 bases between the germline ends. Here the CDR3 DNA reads TGTGCCAGCAGCCCTGAGAGTGAAAAACTGTTTTTT. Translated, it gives CASSPESEKLFF. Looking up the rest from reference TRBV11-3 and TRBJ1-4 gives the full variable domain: EAGVVQSPRYKIIEKKQPVAFWCNPISGHNTLYWYLQNLGQGPELLIRYENEEAVDDSQLPKDRFSAERLKGVDSTLKIQPAELGDSAVYLCASSPESEKLFFGSGTQLSVL.

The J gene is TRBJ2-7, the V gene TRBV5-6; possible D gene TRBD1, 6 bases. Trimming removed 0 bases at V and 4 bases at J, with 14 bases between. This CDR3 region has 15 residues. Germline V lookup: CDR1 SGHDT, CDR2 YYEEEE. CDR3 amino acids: CASSLGATGPYEQYV. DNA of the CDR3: TGTGCCAGCAGCTTGGGGGCGACAGGACCTTACGAGCAGTACGTC.

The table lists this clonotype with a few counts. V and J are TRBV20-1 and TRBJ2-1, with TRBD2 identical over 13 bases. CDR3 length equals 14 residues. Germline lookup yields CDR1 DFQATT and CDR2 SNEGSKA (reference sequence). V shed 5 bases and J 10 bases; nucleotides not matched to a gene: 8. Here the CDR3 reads CSAPGTSGAGEQFF. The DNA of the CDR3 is TGCAGTGCTCCCGGGACTAGCGGGGCTGGGGAGCAGTTCTTC.

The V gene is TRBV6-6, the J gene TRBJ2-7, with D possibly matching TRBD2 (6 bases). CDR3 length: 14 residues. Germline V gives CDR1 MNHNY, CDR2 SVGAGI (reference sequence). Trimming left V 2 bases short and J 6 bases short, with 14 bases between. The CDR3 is CASSYPGTPSEQYF. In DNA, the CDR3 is TGTGCCAGCAGTTACCCCGGGACTCCCTCCGAGCAGTACTTC.

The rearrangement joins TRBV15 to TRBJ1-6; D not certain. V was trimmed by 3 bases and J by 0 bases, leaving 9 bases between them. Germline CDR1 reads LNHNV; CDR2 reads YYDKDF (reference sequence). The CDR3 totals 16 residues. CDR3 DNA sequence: TGTGCCACCAGCAGTGGACGGAGCTCCTATAATTCACCCCTCCACTTT. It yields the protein CATSSGRSSYNSPLHF.

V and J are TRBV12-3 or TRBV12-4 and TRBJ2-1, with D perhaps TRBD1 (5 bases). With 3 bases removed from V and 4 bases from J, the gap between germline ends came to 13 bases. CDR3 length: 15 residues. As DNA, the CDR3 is TGTGCCAGCAGTTTGGGGCTGGGGCATTACAATGAGCAGTTCTTC. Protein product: CASSLGLGHYNEQFF.

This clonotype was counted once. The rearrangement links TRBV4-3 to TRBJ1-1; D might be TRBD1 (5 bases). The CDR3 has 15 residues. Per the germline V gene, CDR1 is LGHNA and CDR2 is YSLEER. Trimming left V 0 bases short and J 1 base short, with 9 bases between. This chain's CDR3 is CASSQDRVGNTEAFF. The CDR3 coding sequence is TGCGCCAGCAGCCAAGACAGGGTGGGGAACACTGAAGCTTTCTTT.

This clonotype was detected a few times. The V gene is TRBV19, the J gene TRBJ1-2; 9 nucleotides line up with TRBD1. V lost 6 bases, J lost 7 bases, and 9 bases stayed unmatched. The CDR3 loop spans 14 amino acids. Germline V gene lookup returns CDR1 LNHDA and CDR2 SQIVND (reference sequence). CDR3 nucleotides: TGTGCCAGTAGCCCGGGACAGGGCAGCTCTGGCTACACCTTC. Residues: CASSPGQGSSGYTF. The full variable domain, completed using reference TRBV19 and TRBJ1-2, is DGGITQSPKYLFRKEGQNVTLSCEQNLNHDAMYWYRQDPGQGLRLIYYSQIVNDFQKGDIAEGYSVSREKKESFPLTVTSAQKNPTAFYLCASSPGQGSSGYTFGSGTRLTVV.

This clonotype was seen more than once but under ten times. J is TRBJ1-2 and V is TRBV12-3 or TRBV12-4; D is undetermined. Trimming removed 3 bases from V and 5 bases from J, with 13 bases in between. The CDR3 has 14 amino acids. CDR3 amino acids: CASSFYLVGYGYTF. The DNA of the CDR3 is TGTGCCAGCAGTTTCTACTTAGTGGGGTATGGCTACACCTTC.

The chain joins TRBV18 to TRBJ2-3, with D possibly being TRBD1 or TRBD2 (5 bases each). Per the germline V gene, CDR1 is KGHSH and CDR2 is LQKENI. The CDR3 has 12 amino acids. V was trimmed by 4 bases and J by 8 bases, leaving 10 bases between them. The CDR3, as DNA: TGTGCCAGCTCACTCCCTGGGGGTACGCAGTATTTT. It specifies CASSLPGGTQYF.

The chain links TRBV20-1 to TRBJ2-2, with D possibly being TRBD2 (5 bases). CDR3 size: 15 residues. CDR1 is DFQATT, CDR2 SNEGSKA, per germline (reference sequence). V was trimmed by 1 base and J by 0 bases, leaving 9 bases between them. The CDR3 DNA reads TGCAGTGCTAGAGGAGGGCTCCCGAACACCGGGGAGCTGTTTTTT. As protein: CSARGGLPNTGELFF.

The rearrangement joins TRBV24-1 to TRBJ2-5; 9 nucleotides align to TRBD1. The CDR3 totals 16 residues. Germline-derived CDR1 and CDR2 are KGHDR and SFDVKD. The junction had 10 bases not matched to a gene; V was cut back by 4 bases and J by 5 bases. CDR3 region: CATSDAGTGTWETQYF. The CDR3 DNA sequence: TGTGCCACCAGTGACGCCGGGACAGGGACCTGGGAGACCCAGTACTTC.

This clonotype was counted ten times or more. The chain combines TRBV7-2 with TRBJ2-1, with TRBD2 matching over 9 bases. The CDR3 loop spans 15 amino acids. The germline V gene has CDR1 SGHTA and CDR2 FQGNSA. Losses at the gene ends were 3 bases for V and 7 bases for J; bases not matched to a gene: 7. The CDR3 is CASSFSGGLSNEQFF. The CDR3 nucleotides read TGTGCCAGCAGCTTTAGCGGGGGCTTGTCAAATGAGCAGTTCTTC.

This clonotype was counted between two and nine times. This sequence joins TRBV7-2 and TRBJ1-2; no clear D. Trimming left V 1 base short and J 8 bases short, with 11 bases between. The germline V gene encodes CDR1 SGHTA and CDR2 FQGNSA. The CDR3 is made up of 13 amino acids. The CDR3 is CASSLVLDEGYTF. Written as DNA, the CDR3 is TGTGCCAGCAGCTTAGTGCTAGACGAGGGCTACACCTTC.

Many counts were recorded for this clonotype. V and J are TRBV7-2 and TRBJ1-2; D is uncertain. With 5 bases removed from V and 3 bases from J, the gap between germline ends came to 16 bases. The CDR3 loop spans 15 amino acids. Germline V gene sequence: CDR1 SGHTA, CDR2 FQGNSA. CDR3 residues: CASSLDQPTDYGYTF. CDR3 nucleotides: TGTGCCAGCAGCCTAGACCAGCCCACTGACTATGGCTACACCTTC.

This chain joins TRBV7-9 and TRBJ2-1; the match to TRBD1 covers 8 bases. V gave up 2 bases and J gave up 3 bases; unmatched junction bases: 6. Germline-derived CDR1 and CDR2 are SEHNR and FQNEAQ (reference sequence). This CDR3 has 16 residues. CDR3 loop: CASSLTGTGIYNEQFF. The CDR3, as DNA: TGTGCCAGCAGCTTAACCGGGACAGGCATCTACAATGAGCAGTTCTTC.

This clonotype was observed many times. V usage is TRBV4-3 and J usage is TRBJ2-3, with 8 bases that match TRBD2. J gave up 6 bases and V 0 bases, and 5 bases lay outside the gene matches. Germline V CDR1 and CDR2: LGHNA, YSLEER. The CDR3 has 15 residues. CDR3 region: CASSQDFRLADTQYF. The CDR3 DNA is TGCGCCAGCAGCCAAGATTTCCGACTAGCGGATACGCAGTATTTT.

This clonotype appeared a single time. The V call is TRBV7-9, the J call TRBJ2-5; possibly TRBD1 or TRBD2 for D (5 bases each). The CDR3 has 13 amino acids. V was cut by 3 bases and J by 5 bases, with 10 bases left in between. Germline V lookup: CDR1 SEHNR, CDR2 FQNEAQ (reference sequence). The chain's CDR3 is CASSFQGVETQYF. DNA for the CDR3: TGTGCCAGCAGCTTTCAGGGAGTGGAGACCCAGTACTTC.

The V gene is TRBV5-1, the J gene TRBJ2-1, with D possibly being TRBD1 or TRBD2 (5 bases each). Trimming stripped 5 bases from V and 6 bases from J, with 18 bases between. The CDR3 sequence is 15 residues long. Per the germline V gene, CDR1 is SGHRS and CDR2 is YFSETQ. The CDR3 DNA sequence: TGCGCCAGCAGAGGGACCCGGTATGTCTCCAATGAGCAGTTCTTC. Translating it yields CASRGTRYVSNEQFF.

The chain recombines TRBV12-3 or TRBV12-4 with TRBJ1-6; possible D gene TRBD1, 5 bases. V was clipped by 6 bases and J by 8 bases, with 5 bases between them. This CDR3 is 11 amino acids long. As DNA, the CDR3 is TGTGCCAGCAGACAGGATTCACCCCTCCACTTT. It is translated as CASRQDSPLHF.

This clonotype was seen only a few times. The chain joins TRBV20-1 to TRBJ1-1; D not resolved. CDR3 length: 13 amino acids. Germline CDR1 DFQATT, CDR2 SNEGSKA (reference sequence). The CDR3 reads CRAGSSGVTEAFF. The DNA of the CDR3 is TGCAGAGCGGGATCTTCCGGGGTCACTGAAGCTTTCTTT.

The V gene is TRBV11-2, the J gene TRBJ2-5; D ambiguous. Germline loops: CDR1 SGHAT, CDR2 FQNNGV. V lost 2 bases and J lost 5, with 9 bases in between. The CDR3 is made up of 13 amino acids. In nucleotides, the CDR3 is TGTGCCAGCAGCTTACCATCCTCGGAGACCCAGTACTTC. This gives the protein CASSLPSSETQYF.